The following is a T cell receptor (beta chain) sequence with its context. The sample originates from a study of shared clonotypes between healthy human individuals. At the level of the study: The cohort had a couple of women and three men, ages 18 to 49.

Several immunoSEQ plates received, in even portions, the genomic DNA of each subset. Produced via immunoSEQ multiplex PCR; TCRdb's table is partial and in-frame only. The table records 950,000 to 1,100,000 clones, approximately 78% of them present only once. The CDR3 sequence is 11 residues long. V shed 7 bases and J shed 7 bases, with 11 bases lying between them. Germline values: CDR1 MNHEY, CDR2 SVGAGI. The J gene is TRBJ2-7, the V gene TRBV6-5, with D possibly being TRBD2 (5 bases). Sequencing was carried out using memory CD4+ T cells from PBMCs. Stated subset: CD45RA-negative fraction. The receptor comes from a man between 18 and 35 years old in good health. Some clones in this sample may be carry-over from other donors' samples. CDR3 in DNA: TGTGCCAGCACCGGGGAAGGGGAGCAGTACTTC. Its protein product is CASTGEGEQYF.